The sequence of this T cell receptor beta chain was determined in a study of blood T cell repertoires in COVID-19. Whole-study context: Both acute and convalescent COVID-19 samples were obtained from the United States, Italy and Spain.

As processed by the authors: Estimates of nucleated cell counts were drawn from the amplification of reference gene primers. Some clones are missing from TCRdb's copy, which holds only in-frame ones; the method was immunoSEQ multiplex PCR. The D gene and trimming were derived from the DNA, and the V and J assignments and clone size from that table. The sample has roughly 220,000 clones, approximately 80% seen once. V gave up 3 bases and J gave up 3 bases; unmatched junction bases: 7. This CDR3 spans 15 amino acids. In germline, CDR1 is SGHNT, CDR2 YYREEE (reference sequence). Material: PBMCs or T cells enriched from blood (not recorded which). This chain connects TRBV5-4 to TRBJ2-7, with TRBD1 matching 9 bases. The sequence derives from a man under 40 with acute COVID-19. CDR3 loop: CASSSGGTGFYEQYF. The CDR3 bases are TGTGCCAGCAGCTCAGGAGGGACAGGGTTCTACGAGCAGTACTTC.